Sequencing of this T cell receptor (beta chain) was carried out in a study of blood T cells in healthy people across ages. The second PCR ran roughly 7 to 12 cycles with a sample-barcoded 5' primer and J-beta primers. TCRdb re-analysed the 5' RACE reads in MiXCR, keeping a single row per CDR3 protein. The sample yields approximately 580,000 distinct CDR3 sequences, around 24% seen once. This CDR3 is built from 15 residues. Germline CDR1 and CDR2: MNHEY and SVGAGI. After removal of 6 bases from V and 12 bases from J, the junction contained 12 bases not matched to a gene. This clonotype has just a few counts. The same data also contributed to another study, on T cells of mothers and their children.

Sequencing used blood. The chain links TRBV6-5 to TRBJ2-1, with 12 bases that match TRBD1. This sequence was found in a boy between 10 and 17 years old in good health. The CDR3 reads CASSDGTGGARSQFF. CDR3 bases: TGTGCCAGCAGCGACGGGACAGGGGGCGCGAGGTCGCAGTTCTTC.